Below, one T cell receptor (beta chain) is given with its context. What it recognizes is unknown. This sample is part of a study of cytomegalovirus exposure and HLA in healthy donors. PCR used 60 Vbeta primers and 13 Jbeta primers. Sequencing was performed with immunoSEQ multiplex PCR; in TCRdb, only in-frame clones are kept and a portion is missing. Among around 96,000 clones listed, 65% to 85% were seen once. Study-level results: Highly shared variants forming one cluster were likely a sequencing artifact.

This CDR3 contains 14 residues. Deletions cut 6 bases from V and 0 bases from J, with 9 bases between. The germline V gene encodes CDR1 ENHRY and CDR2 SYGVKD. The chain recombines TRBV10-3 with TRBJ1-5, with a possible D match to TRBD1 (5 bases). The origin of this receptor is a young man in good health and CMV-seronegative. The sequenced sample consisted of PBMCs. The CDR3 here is CAISPGGSNQPQHF. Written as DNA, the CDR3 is TGTGCCATCAGCCCGGGGGGTAGCAATCAGCCCCAGCATTTT.